The 10 T cell receptor beta chains given below trace back to one sample, sequenced in a study of T cells in Graves' hyperthyroidism and ophthalmopathy. The TCR beta CDR3 regions underwent amplification using RNA transcripts as the source. The HTBI primer set was used in a first-round RT-PCR of the TCR CDR3. TCRdb ran MiXCR on the multiplex PCR reads and lists one entry per CDR3 protein. The data contain 500,000 to 550,000 distinct CDR3 sequences, less than 20% of them singletons. Sequenced input: blood. The receptors come from a man aged 35-49 years with Graves' ophthalmopathy.

This clonotype showed up many times. This chain connects TRBV5-8 to TRBJ2-7, with D possibly matching TRBD1 (6 bases). CDR1 is SGHTS and CDR2 is YDEGEE in the germline V gene. The CDR3 has 15 amino acids. Trimming removed 4 bases at V and 2 bases at J, with 16 bases between. The CDR3: CASSRLGQGPYEQYF. CDR3 nucleotide sequence: TGTGCCAGCAGCCGGCTAGGTCAGGGGCCCTACGAGCAGTACTTC. The whole variable domain, remainder taken from reference TRBV5-8 and TRBJ2-7, is EAGVTQSPTHLIKTRGQQATLRCSPISGHTSVYWYQQALGLGLQFLLWYDEGEERNRGNFPPRFSGRQFPNYSSELNVNALELEDSALYLCASSRLGQGPYEQYFGPGTRLTVT.

In regard to this clonotype: Possible read error: a much larger clone is one base away. The V and J genes are TRBV20-1 and TRBJ2-3; 11 bases align to TRBD2. Germline-derived CDR1 and CDR2 are DFQATT and SNEGSKA (reference sequence). The V segment lost 3 bases and the J segment 2 bases; nucleotides outside the gene matches: 10. The CDR3 consists of 17 residues. This CDR3 reads CSASVLAGGPFTDTQYF. CDR3 sequence (DNA): TGCAGTGCTAGTGTCCTAGCGGGAGGCCCATTCACAGATACGCAGTATTTT.

This clonotype has a count of ten or more. J is TRBJ2-7 and V is TRBV12-3 or TRBV12-4, with D possibly being TRBD1 or TRBD2 (5 bases each). The V and J ends lost 1 base and 2 bases respectively, with 9 bases between them. CDR3 length: 14 amino acids. CDR3 coding DNA: TGTGCCAGCAGTTTAGGGGACGGCCCCTACGAGCAGTACTTC. Its translation is CASSLGDGPYEQYF.

This clonotype has at least ten counts. The rearrangement uses TRBV7-2 and TRBJ2-1; 12 bases are shared with TRBD2. The germline CDR1 and CDR2 sequences are SGHTA and FQGNSA. Trimming at V came to 0 bases and at J to 6 bases, leaving 3 bases not matched to a gene. CDR3 length: 16 amino acids. In DNA form, the CDR3 reads TGTGCCAGCAGCTTAGCCCCGACTAGCGGGGGCAATGAGCAGTTCTTC. Its translation is CASSLAPTSGGNEQFF.

This clonotype appeared many times. The chain couples TRBV20-1 to TRBJ2-7, with 9 positions matching TRBD2. This CDR3 has 14 residues. V lost 1 base, J lost 0 bases, and 1 base stayed unmatched. Per germline, CDR1 DFQATT and CDR2 SNEGSKA (reference sequence). The CDR3 nucleotides read TGCAGTGCTAGAGGACTAGCGGTCTCCTACGAGCAGTACTTC. Its translation: CSARGLAVSYEQYF.

The CDR3 protein is CATQGSNTEAFF. The CDR3 DNA is TGTGCCACCCAGGGTTCGAACACTGAAGCTTTCTTT. The chain joins TRBV24-1 to TRBJ1-1; D perhaps matches TRBD1 (5 bases). Germline V lookup: CDR1 KGHDR, CDR2 SFDVKD. CDR3 length: 12 residues. The V end was cut by 9 bases, the J end by 1 base, with 8 bases between.

The chain couples TRBV15 to TRBJ2-7; 11 positions match TRBD1. The V segment lost 4 bases and the J segment 3 bases; nucleotides outside the gene matches: 2. The CDR3 is made up of 14 amino acids. Germline CDR1 reads LNHNV; CDR2 reads YYDKDF (reference sequence). CDR3 region: CATSTGQGDYEQYF. The CDR3 nucleotides read TGTGCCACCAGCACGGGACAGGGGGACTACGAGCAGTACTTC. Full variable domain (rest looked up from reference TRBV15 and TRBJ2-7): DAMVIQNPRYQVTQFGKPVTLSCSQTLNHNVMYWYQQKSSQAPKLLFHYYDKDFNNEADTPDNFQSRRPNTSFCFLDIRSPGLGDTAMYLCATSTGQGDYEQYFGPGTRLTVT.

The chain is built from TRBV7-2 and TRBJ2-6, with 9 bases aligning to TRBD1. The CDR3 is 18 residues long. In germline, CDR1 is SGHTA, CDR2 FQGNSA. Unmatched junction bases numbered 10, after V lost 6 bases and J lost 1 base. CDR3 DNA sequence: TGTGCCAGCAGACGCTGGACAGGGGTAACTTCTGGGGCCAACGTCCTGACTTTC. Its translation: CASRRWTGVTSGANVLTF.

The CDR3 nucleotides are TGTGCCAGCAGCTTGGACAGAAAAAGCACAGATACGCAGTATTTT. This sequence encodes CASSLDRKSTDTQYF. V gene TRBV7-3 combines with J gene TRBJ2-3; possible D gene TRBD1, 6 bases. Deletions cut 3 bases from V and 0 bases from J, with 10 bases between. From germline, CDR1 is SGHTA and CDR2 FQGTGA. The CDR3 has 15 amino acids.

The sample holds many counts of this clonotype. The V gene is TRBV3-1, the J gene TRBJ1-1; a possible D gene is TRBD1 (6 bases). Germline V gene lookup returns CDR1 LGHDT and CDR2 YNNKEL (reference sequence). V lost 3 bases, J lost 0 bases, and 26 bases lay in between. This CDR3 spans 20 amino acids. The CDR3 reads CASSHHGTTLSGVMNTEAFF. CDR3 coding DNA: TGTGCCAGCAGCCACCACGGGACAACCTTGAGCGGAGTAATGAACACTGAAGCTTTCTTT.